This T cell receptor beta chain was recorded in a study of T cell responses to AZD1222 COVID-19 vaccine. The CDR3 runs 14 residues. The germline CDR1 and CDR2 sequences are LGHDT and YNNKEL (reference sequence). The V end lost 1 base, the J end lost 7 bases, and 11 bases lay between the germline ends. TCRdb's table, derived via immunoSEQ multiplex PCR, lists solely in-frame clones and lacks some. The repertoire holds 130,000 or so clones, with approximately 88% as singletons. The source of this sequence is an adult who received the AZD1222 COVID-19 vaccine. The sample here was peripheral blood, taken 28 days after the second AZD1222 dose. The gene calls are TRBV3-1 (or the pseudogene TRBV3-2) and TRBJ1-5, with D possibly matching TRBD1 (6 bases). CDR3 amino acids: CASSQVWGGQPQHF. The CDR3 coding sequence is TGTGCCAGCAGCCAAGTATGGGGGGGCCAGCCCCAGCATTTT.